Following are 4 T cell receptor beta chains from one sample sequenced in a study of cytomegalovirus exposure and HLA in healthy donors. The PCR contained 60 Vbeta and 13 Jbeta primers. Sequenced by immunoSEQ multiplex PCR; TCRdb stores in-frame clones only, minus some. The table lists roughly 150,000 clones, approximately 80% of them singletons. Sequenced material: PBMCs. These receptors all stem from a woman between 35 and 50 years old in good health and CMV-seropositive.

The CDR3, as DNA: TGTGCCAGCAGTGCCGAGCCACAGGGGGCGCTTTTCACCGGGGAGCTGTTTTTT. Translation gives CASSAEPQGALFTGELFF. The chain has TRBV6-4 and TRBJ2-2, with 9 bases that match TRBD1. CDR1 and CDR2 (germline): MRHNA, SNTAGT. The CDR3 is 18 amino acids. The V gene end was trimmed by 4 bases and the J gene end by 4 bases; junction bases not matched to a gene: 13.

This clone was counted a few times. The chain has TRBV28 and TRBJ1-1; D may be TRBD1 (5 bases). V lost 10 bases, J lost 11 bases, and 14 bases lay in between. This CDR3 spans 10 amino acids. Germline CDR1 MDHEN, CDR2 SYDVKM. CDR3 sequence: CATGGLGAFF. In DNA form, the CDR3 reads TGTGCCACCGGGGGTCTGGGGGCTTTCTTT.

The V gene is TRBV2, the J gene TRBJ2-3, with D tentatively TRBD1 (5 bases). The CDR3 loop spans 14 amino acids. From germline, CDR1 is SNHLY and CDR2 FYNNEI. Trimming pared 3 bases from V and 2 bases from J, leaving 9 bases between. The CDR3 DNA follows: TGTGCCAGCAGTGATGACAGAAACACAGATACGCAGTATTTT. It is translated as CASSDDRNTDTQYF.

This chain uses TRBV30 with TRBJ1-3; D is ambiguous. The CDR3 is 15 amino acids. V shed 4 bases and J shed 2 bases, with 15 bases lying between them. Germline V gene lookup returns CDR1 GTSNPN and CDR2 SVGIG (reference sequence). The CDR3 DNA sequence: TGTGCCTGGACCTCCGTCCTTTCCCCTGGAAACACCATATATTTT. This translates into CAWTSVLSPGNTIYF.